These 19 T cell receptor beta chains share one sample of origin, sequenced in a study of shared clonotypes between healthy human individuals. The assay was immunoSEQ multiplex PCR, and TCRdb's table has in-frame clones only and misses some. The table records around 940,000 clones, approximately 80% of them present only once. Sequencing was done on a sample of memory CD4+ T cells sorted from blood. Subset here: CD45RA-negative fraction. Receptor source: a man aged 18 to 29 in good health.

This clone showed up just a few times. The J gene is TRBJ1-5, the V gene TRBV30; maybe TRBD1 (6 bases). Germline V lookup: CDR1 GTSNPN, CDR2 SVGIG (reference sequence). V shed 0 bases and J shed 5 bases, with 17 bases lying between them. The CDR3 is made up of 16 amino acids. Written as DNA, the CDR3 is TGTGCCTGGAGTGTTGGGGGATTCCCAGGGGATCAGCCCCAGCATTTT. Translation: CAWSVGGFPGDQPQHF.

As concerns this clone: Other nucleotide sequences from this sample produce the same CDR3. The chain employs TRBV19 and TRBJ2-1; D uncertain. Trimming removed 0 bases from V and 6 bases from J, with 6 bases in between. Per the germline V gene, CDR1 is LNHDA and CDR2 is SQIVND (reference sequence). The CDR3 has 13 amino acids. In DNA form, the CDR3 reads TGTGCCAGTAGTATAGATAGAGGCAATGAGCAGTTCTTC. It encodes CASSIDRGNEQFF.

For this clone: The same CDR3 is also encoded by other DNA sequences in this sample. This chain connects TRBV5-1 to TRBJ2-5; D is possibly TRBD2 (6 bases). Germline V gene sequence: CDR1 SGHRS, CDR2 YFSETQ. The V gene lost 2 bases and the J gene lost 2 bases, with 7 bases spanning the gap. The CDR3 is 13 amino acids. In nucleotides, the CDR3 is TGCGCCAGCAGCTTCGGGGGACAAGAGACCCAGTACTTC. It translates to CASSFGGQETQYF.

This sequence joins TRBV6-1 and TRBJ1-2; the D is unclear. The CDR3 contains 12 residues. V was clipped by 1 base and J by 5 bases, with 5 bases between them. Germline V gives CDR1 MNHNS, CDR2 SASEGT. The CDR3: CASSEVGYGYTF. CDR3 DNA: TGTGCCAGCAGTGAAGTGGGGTATGGCTACACCTTC.

This clone appeared a few times. This chain links TRBV7-6 with TRBJ2-5; D unresolved. Trimming removed 0 bases at V and 2 bases at J, with 13 bases between. Germline lookup yields CDR1 SGHVS and CDR2 FNYEAQ. The CDR3 has 16 residues. The CDR3 here is CASSLAGRALQETQYF. CDR3 DNA sequence: TGTGCCAGCAGCTTAGCCGGCAGAGCGTTACAAGAGACCCAGTACTTC.

V and J are TRBV12-1 and TRBJ2-4; no check of the table's D call, TRBD2, against the DNA was made. TRBV12-1 is a pseudogene. This CDR3 has 15 amino acids. The CDR3 spells CASSLILAGGNIQYF. The CDR3 nucleotides read TGTGCCAGCAGCTTAATCCTAGCGGGAGGGAACATTCAGTACTTC.

The chain employs TRBV2 and TRBJ2-2, with D hard to call. V gave up 1 base and J gave up 6 bases, with 6 bases separating them. The CDR3 spans 13 residues. CDR1 is SNHLY and CDR2 is FYNNEI in the germline V gene. CDR3 coding DNA: TGTGCCAGCAGTGAAGAGATTTCCGGGGAGCTGTTTTTT. Amino acids: CASSEEISGELFF. Full variable domain (remainder filled in from reference TRBV2 and TRBJ2-2): EPEVTQTPSHQVTQMGQEVILRCVPISNHLYFYWYRQILGQKVEFLVSFYNNEISEKSEIFDDQFSVERPDGSNFTLKIRSTKLEDSAMYFCASSEEISGELFFGEGSRLTVL.

The chain uses TRBV27 and TRBJ2-2; TRBD1 or TRBD2 may be the D gene (5 bases each). CDR1 MNHEY and CDR2 SMNVEV come from the germline V gene (reference sequence). This CDR3 has 14 amino acids. Trimming cost V 10 bases and J 1 base, with 13 bases left between them. CDR3: CATTRGVNTGELFF. The CDR3 DNA sequence: TGTGCCACCACTAGAGGGGTGAACACCGGGGAGCTGTTTTTT.

This rearrangement joins TRBV5-1 to TRBJ2-7; D possibly matches TRBD1 or TRBD2 (5 bases each). Germline assignment: CDR1 SGHRS and CDR2 YFSETQ. Trimming took off 5 bases at V and 0 bases at J, with 15 bases between the two ends. This CDR3 has 15 amino acids. CDR3 region: CASRPPGRRSYEQYF. CDR3 DNA sequence: TGCGCCAGCAGACCACCGGGACGCCGCTCCTACGAGCAGTACTTC.

The rearrangement links TRBV18 to TRBJ1-4; 7 bases fit TRBD1. Germline trimming cut 5 bases from V and 8 bases from J; bases unmatched to any gene: 8. CDR1 is KGHSH, CDR2 LQKENI, per germline. This CDR3 comprises 14 residues. This chain's CDR3 is CASSLDRTNEKLFF. The CDR3 DNA sequence: TGTGCCAGCTCATTGGACAGGACCAACGAAAAACTGTTTTTT.

V gene TRBV28 combines with J gene TRBJ1-5; TRBD1 matches at 10 bases. V lost 6 bases and J lost 0; bases outside the gene matches: 14. Germline assignment: CDR1 MDHEN and CDR2 SYDVKM. This CDR3 spans 19 amino acids. The CDR3, as DNA: TGTGCCAGCAGGGAATCGACAGGGGGCGGCCGATATAGCAATCAGCCCCAGCATTTT. Protein product: CASRESTGGGRYSNQPQHF.

Details on this clone: The same CDR3 arises from other DNA sequences in this sample as well. The chain carries TRBV18 and TRBJ2-5; D is unresolved. Trimming stripped 6 bases from V and 0 bases from J, with 5 bases between. The CDR3 is 12 residues long. Per the germline V gene, CDR1 is KGHSH and CDR2 is LQKENI. The CDR3 loop is CASSTYQETQYF. The CDR3 DNA follows: TGTGCCAGCTCTACCTACCAAGAGACCCAGTACTTC.

The chain uses TRBV7-9 and TRBJ1-2; perhaps TRBD1 as D (5 bases). CDR3 size: 13 residues. CDR1 and CDR2 from the germline V gene are SEHNR and FQNEAQ (reference sequence). V lost 5 bases and J lost 5, with 12 bases in between. This CDR3 reads CASSEGRTYGYTF. The CDR3 nucleotides read TGTGCCAGCAGCGAGGGACGGACGTATGGCTACACCTTC.

The rearrangement uses TRBV6-1 and TRBJ1-2, with D unresolved. CDR1 and CDR2 (germline): MNHNS, SASEGT. V lost 0 bases to trimming and J lost 8 bases, with 13 bases between them. CDR3 length: 14 residues. The CDR3 reads CASSEALGPEGYTF. The CDR3, as DNA: TGTGCCAGCAGTGAAGCCCTGGGCCCAGAGGGCTACACCTTC.

The chain joins TRBV11-3 to TRBJ2-5; 8 nucleotides agree with TRBD1. V was pared by 1 base and J by 4 bases, with 5 bases of the junction left unmatched. This CDR3 comprises 15 residues. Germline CDR1 is SGHNT and CDR2 is YENEEA. The CDR3 sequence is CASSLGQGLIETQYF. CDR3 DNA: TGTGCCAGCAGCTTAGGACAGGGGCTAATAGAGACCCAGTACTTC.

This clone was seen once. This sequence joins TRBV18 and TRBJ2-7, with 14 bases identical to TRBD2. The CDR3 covers 15 residues. After removal of 4 bases from V and 5 bases from J, the junction contained 4 bases not matched to a gene. In germline, CDR1 is KGHSH, CDR2 LQKENI. This CDR3 reads CASSQGLAGGNEQYF. CDR3 nucleotides: TGTGCCAGCTCACAAGGACTAGCGGGAGGCAACGAGCAGTACTTC.

The rearrangement joins TRBV7-2 to TRBJ2-5; D might be TRBD2 (6 bases). The V end lost 5 bases, the J end lost 5 bases, and 18 bases lay between the germline ends. CDR1 is SGHTA, CDR2 FQGNSA, per germline. The CDR3 is 15 residues long. DNA of the CDR3: TGTGCCAGCAGCGCTGGCGGGGCTAGGAGGGAGACCCAGTACTTC. Its protein is CASSAGGARRETQYF. Full variable domain (remainder filled in from reference TRBV7-2 and TRBJ2-5): GAGVSQSPSNKVTEKGKDVELRCDPISGHTALYWYRQSLGQGLEFLIYFQGNSAPDKSGLPSDRFSAERTGGSVSTLTIQRTQQEDSAVYLCASSAGGARRETQYFGPGTRLLVL.

The chain has TRBV28 and TRBJ2-2, with D perhaps being TRBD1 or TRBD2 (6 bases each). Per the germline V gene, CDR1 is MDHEN and CDR2 is SYDVKM. Trimming cost V 11 bases and J 0 bases, with 10 bases left between them. The CDR3 extends over 13 amino acids. CDR3 in DNA: TGTGCCGGAGGGGGGACGAACACCGGGGAGCTGTTTTTT. It codes for CAGGGTNTGELFF.

V is TRBV19 and J is TRBJ2-3, with TRBD1 matching 7 bases. The length of the CDR3 is 15 residues. CDR1 is LNHDA and CDR2 is SQIVND in the germline V gene (reference sequence). V dropped 7 bases and J dropped 1; count of bases not matched to a gene: 8. In DNA form, the CDR3 reads TGTGCCAGTACCCCACAGGGGTTGGGCACAGATACGCAGTATTTT. This translates into CASTPQGLGTDTQYF. Full variable domain (missing parts from reference TRBV19 and TRBJ2-3): DGGITQSPKYLFRKEGQNVTLSCEQNLNHDAMYWYRQDPGQGLRLIYYSQIVNDFQKGDIAEGYSVSREKKESFPLTVTSAQKNPTAFYLCASTPQGLGTDTQYFGPGTRLTVL.